This note documents a single T cell receptor (beta chain) sequence. The source of the sample is a study of blood T cell repertoires in COVID-19. The V and J ends lost 5 bases and 7 bases respectively, with 13 bases between them. CDR1 and CDR2 (germline): SGDLS, YYNGEE. This CDR3 has 14 residues. The table came from immunoSEQ multiplex PCR; TCRdb's copy has only in-frame clones and leaves some out. Of roughly 140,000 clones detected, 81% appear once; the ten largest clones hold approximately 9.2%. The sequence was collected from a human donor with acute or convalescent COVID-19. The donor label of this sample is uncertain. The chain links TRBV9 to TRBJ1-6; D remains unclear. The sample taken for sequencing was peripheral blood. The CDR3 loop reads CASRTGHTNSPLHF. CDR3 DNA sequence: TGTGCCAGCAGAACGGGTCACACGAATTCACCCCTCCACTTT.